This T cell receptor beta chain was documented in a study of blood T cell repertoires in COVID-19. Turning to the study itself: The United States, Italy and Spain were the sources of the acute and convalescent COVID-19 samples. Sources were T cells, B-cell-depleted T cells, or PBMCs; the material itself was cDNA or gDNA.

Per the original methods: How many nucleated cells were present was estimated from reference gene primer amplification. Some clones are missing from TCRdb's copy, which holds only in-frame ones; the method was immunoSEQ multiplex PCR. The V and J calls and the clone size are those of that table, but D and trimming were determined from the DNA. The sample holds around 170,000 clones; roughly 83% are singletons and the top ten take less than 3.5%. Sequencing was performed on peripheral blood. The TCR comes from a woman aged 55-69 years with acute or convalescent COVID-19.

The CDR3 sequence is CASSLGGRGANTEAFF. The CDR3 DNA sequence: TGTGCCAGCAGCTTGGGAGGGCGGGGTGCGAACACTGAAGCTTTCTTT. The chain links TRBV5-6 to TRBJ1-1; D is uncertain. The V gene's germline CDR1 is SGHDT and CDR2 YYEEEE. The CDR3 loop spans 16 amino acids. V lost 0 bases to trimming and J lost 1 base, with 13 bases between them.